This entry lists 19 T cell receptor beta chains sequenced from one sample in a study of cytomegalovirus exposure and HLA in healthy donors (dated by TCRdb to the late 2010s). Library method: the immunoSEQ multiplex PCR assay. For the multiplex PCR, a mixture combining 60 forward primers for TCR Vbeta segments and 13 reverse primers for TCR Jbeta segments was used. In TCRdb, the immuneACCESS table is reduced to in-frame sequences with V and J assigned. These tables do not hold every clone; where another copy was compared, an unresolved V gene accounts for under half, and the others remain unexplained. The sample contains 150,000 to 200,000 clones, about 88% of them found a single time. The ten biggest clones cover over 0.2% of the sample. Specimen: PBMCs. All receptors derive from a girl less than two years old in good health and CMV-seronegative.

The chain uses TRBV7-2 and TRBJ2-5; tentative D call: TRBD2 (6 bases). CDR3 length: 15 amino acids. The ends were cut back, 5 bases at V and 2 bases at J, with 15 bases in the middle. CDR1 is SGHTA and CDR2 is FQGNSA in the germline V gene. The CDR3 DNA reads TGTGCCAGCAGCCCACGGAGGGCGGTACAAGAGACCCAGTACTTC. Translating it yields CASSPRRAVQETQYF.

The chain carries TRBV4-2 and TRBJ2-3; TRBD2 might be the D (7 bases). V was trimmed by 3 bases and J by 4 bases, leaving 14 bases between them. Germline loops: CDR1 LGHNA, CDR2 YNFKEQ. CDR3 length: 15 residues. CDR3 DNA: TGTGCCAGCAGCCAGGCGGGGGCGACGGCAGATACGCAGTATTTT. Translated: CASSQAGATADTQYF.

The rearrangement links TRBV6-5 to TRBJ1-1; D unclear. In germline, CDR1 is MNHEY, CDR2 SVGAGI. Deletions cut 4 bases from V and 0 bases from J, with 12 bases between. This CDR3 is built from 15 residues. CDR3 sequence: CASSFRPLMNTEAFF. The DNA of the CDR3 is TGTGCCAGCAGTTTTCGTCCCCTAATGAACACTGAAGCTTTCTTT.

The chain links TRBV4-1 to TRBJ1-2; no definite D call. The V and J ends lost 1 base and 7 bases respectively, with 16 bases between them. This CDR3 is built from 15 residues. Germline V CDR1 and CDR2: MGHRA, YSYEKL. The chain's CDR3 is CASSQGDWRMGGYTF. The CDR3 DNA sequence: TGCGCCAGCAGCCAAGGAGACTGGAGGATGGGTGGCTACACCTTC.

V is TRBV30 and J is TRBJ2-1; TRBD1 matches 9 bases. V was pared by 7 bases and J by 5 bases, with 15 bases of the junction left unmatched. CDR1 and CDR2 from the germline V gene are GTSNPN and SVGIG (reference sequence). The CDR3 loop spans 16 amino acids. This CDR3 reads CAFSVPWDRVHNEQFF. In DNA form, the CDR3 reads TGTGCCTTCAGTGTACCCTGGGACAGGGTACACAATGAGCAGTTCTTC. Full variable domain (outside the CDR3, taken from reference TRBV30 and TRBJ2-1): SQTIHQWPATLVQPVGSPLSLECTVEGTSNPNLYWYRQAAGRGLQLLFYSVGIGQISSEVPQNLSASRPQDRQFILSSKKLLLSDSGFYLCAFSVPWDRVHNEQFFGPGTRLTVL.

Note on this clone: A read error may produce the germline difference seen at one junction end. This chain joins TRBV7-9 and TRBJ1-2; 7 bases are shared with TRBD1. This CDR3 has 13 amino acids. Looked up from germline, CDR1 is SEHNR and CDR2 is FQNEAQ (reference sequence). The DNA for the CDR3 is TGTTCCAGCAGCTATGCCCAGGGGGATGGCTACACCTTC. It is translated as CSSSYAQGDGYTF.

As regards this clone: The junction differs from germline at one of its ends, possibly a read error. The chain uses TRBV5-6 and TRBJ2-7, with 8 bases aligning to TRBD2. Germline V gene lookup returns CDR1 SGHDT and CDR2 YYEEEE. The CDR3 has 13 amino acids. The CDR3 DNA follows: TGTGCCAGCAGCCCACGACGGATGGGGACTAGGCACTTC. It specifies CASSPRRMGTRHF. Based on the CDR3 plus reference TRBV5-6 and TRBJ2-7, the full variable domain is DAGVTQSPTHLIKTRGQQVTLRCSPKSGHDTVSWYQQALGQGPQFIFQYYEEEERQRGNFPDRFSGHQFPNYSSELNVNALLLGDSALYLCASSPRRMGTRHFGPGTRLTVT.

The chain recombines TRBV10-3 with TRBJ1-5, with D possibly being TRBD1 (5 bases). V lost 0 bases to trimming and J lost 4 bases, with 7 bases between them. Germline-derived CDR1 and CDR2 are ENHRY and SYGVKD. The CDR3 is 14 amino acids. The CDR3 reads CAISESKGNQPQHF. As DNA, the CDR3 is TGTGCCATCAGTGAGTCTAAGGGGAATCAGCCCCAGCATTTT.

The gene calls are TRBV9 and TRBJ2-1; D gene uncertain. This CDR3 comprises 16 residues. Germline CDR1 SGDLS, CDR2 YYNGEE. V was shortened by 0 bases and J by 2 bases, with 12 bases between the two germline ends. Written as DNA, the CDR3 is TGTGCCAGCAGCGTAGAACCTAGTTCCACCTACAATGAGCAGTTCTTC. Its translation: CASSVEPSSTYNEQFF.

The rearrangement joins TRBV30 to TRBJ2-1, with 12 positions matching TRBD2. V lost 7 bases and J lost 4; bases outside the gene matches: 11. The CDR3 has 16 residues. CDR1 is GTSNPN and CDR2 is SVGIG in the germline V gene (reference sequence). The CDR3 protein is CAYRLAGGPYYNEQFF. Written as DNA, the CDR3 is TGTGCCTACAGGCTAGCGGGAGGGCCTTATTACAATGAGCAGTTCTTC.

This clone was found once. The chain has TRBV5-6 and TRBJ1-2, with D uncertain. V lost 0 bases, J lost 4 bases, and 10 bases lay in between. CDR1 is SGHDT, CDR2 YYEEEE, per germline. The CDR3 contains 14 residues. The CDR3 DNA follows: TGTGCCAGCAGCTTGGGTAGGAGAAGCTATGGCTACACCTTC. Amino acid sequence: CASSLGRRSYGYTF.

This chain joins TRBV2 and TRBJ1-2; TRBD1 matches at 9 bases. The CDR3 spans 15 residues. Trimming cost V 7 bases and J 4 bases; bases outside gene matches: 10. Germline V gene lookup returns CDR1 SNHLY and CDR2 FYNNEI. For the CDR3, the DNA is TGTGCCAGCACCAAGGGACAGGGATCGGGCTATGGCTACACCTTC. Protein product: CASTKGQGSGYGYTF. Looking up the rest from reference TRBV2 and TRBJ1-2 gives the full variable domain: EPEVTQTPSHQVTQMGQEVILRCVPISNHLYFYWYRQILGQKVEFLVSFYNNEISEKSEIFDDQFSVERPDGSNFTLKIRSTKLEDSAMYFCASTKGQGSGYGYTFGSGTRLTVV.

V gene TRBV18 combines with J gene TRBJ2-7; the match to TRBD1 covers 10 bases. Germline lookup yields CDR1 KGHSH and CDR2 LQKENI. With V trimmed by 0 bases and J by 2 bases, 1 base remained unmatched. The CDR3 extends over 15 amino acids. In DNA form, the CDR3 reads TGTGCCAGCTCACCACCGGGACAGGGGCCCTACGAGCAGTACTTC. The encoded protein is CASSPPGQGPYEQYF.

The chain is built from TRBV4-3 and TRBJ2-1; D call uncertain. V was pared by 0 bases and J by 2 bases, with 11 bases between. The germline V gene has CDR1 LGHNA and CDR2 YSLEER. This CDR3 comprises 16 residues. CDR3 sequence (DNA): TGCGCCAGCAGCCAAGATAGGAGAACTGCCTACAATGAGCAGTTCTTC. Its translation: CASSQDRRTAYNEQFF.

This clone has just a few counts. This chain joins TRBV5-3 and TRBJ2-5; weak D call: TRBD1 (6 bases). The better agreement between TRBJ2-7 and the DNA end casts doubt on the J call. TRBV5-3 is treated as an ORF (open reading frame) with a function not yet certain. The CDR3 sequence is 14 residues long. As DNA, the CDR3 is TGTGCCAGAAGCTTACAGGGCCCTGGGTACGAGCAGTACTTC. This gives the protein CARSLQGPGYEQYF.

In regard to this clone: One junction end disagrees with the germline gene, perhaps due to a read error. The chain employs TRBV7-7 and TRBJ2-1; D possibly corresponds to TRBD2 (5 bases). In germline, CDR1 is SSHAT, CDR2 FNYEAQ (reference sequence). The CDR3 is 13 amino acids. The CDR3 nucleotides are TGTGCTAGCAGCCCTAGAGGGCACAATGAGCAGTTCTTC. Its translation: CASSPRGHNEQFF.

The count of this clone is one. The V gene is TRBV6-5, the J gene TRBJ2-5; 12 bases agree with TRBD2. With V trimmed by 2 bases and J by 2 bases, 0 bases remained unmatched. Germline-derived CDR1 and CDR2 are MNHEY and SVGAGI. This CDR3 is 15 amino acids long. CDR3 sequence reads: CASSYLAGGQETQYF. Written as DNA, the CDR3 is TGTGCCAGCAGTTACCTAGCGGGGGGGCAAGAGACCCAGTACTTC.

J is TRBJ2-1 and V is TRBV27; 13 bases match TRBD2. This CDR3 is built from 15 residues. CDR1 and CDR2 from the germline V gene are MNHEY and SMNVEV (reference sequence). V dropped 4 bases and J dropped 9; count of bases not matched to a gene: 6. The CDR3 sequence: CASSWTSGRVFEQFF. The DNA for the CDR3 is TGTGCCAGCAGTTGGACTAGCGGGAGAGTTTTTGAGCAGTTCTTC.

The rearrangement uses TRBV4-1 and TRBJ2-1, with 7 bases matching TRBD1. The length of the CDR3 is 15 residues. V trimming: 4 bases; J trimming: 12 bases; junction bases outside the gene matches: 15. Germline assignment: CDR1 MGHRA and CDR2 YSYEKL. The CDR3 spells CASSRAGTADRGQFF. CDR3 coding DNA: TGCGCCAGCAGCCGGGCAGGGACAGCCGATAGGGGGCAGTTCTTC.